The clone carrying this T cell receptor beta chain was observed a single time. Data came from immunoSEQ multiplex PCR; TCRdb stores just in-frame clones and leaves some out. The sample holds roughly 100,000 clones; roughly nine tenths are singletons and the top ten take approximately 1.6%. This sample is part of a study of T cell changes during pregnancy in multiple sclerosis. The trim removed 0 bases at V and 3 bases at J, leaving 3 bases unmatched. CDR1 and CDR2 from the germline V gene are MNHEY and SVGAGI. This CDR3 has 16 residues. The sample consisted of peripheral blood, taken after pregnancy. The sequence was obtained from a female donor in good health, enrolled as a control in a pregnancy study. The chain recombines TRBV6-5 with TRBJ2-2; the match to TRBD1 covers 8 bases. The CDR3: CASSYSMGQDTGELFF. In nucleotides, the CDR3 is TGTGCCAGCAGTTACTCAATGGGACAGGACACCGGGGAGCTGTTTTTT.